The 29 T cell receptor beta chains below all came from one sample that was sequenced in a study of cytomegalovirus exposure and HLA in healthy donors. The PCR employed 60 Vbeta primers together with 13 Jbeta primers. Method: immunoSEQ multiplex PCR; TCRdb's copy keeps in-frame clones and lacks some. The data contain roughly 150,000 clones, about 72% of them singletons. Source material: PBMCs. The source of these receptors is a man in his forties or fifties in good health and CMV-seronegative.

The chain recombines TRBV19 with TRBJ2-7, with 7 positions matching TRBD1. Germline V gene data show CDR1 as LNHDA and CDR2 as SQIVND (reference sequence). The CDR3 length is 13 residues. V lost 5 bases and J lost 0; bases outside the gene matches: 1. The CDR3 loop reads CASSEGASYEQYF. CDR3 DNA: TGTGCCAGTAGTGAGGGGGCCTCCTACGAGCAGTACTTC. The full variable domain, with the rest looked up from reference TRBV19 and TRBJ2-7, is DGGITQSPKYLFRKEGQNVTLSCEQNLNHDAMYWYRQDPGQGLRLIYYSQIVNDFQKGDIAEGYSVSREKKESFPLTVTSAQKNPTAFYLCASSEGASYEQYFGPGTRLTVT.

This clone was observed a single time. This chain links TRBV28 with TRBJ1-1; D not resolved. CDR3 length equals 13 residues. V lost 5 bases and J lost 5, with 12 bases in between. The V gene's germline CDR1 is MDHEN and CDR2 SYDVKM. CDR3 nucleotides: TGTGCCAGCAGTGTGAGGCTGCGGACTGAAGCTTTCTTT. Amino acid sequence: CASSVRLRTEAFF.

This chain connects TRBV11-2 to TRBJ1-1; 9 bases are shared with TRBD1. The CDR3 is 12 amino acids. J gave up 7 bases and V 3 bases, and 0 bases lay outside the gene matches. CDR1 SGHAT and CDR2 FQNNGV come from the germline V gene. The CDR3 is CASSLGQGEAFF. The CDR3 nucleotides read TGTGCCAGCAGCTTGGGACAGGGTGAAGCTTTCTTT.

The V call is TRBV11-2, the J call TRBJ1-3, with D unclear. The CDR3 has 14 residues. V lost 5 bases to trimming and J lost 4 bases, with 12 bases between them. The germline V gene encodes CDR1 SGHAT and CDR2 FQNNGV. CDR3 DNA: TGTGCCAGCAGCAAAGAACGGGTGGGAAACACCATATATTTT. This encodes CASSKERVGNTIYF. Based on the CDR3 plus reference TRBV11-2 and TRBJ1-3, the full variable domain is EAGVAQSPRYKIIEKRQSVAFWCNPISGHATLYWYQQILGQGPKLLIQFQNNGVVDDSQLPKDRFSAERLKGVDSTLKIQPAKLEDSAVYLCASSKERVGNTIYFGEGSWLTVV.

This clone was seen only a few times. V and J are TRBV9 and TRBJ1-4; TRBD1 matches at 9 bases. The CDR3 is 15 residues long. Germline trimming cut 4 bases from V and 4 bases from J; bases unmatched to any gene: 5. Looked up from germline, CDR1 is SGDLS and CDR2 is YYNGEE. The CDR3 DNA follows: TGTGCCAGCAGCAAACGACAGGGGGATAATGAAAAACTGTTTTTT. This translates into CASSKRQGDNEKLFF.

This clone was seen a few times. The genes are TRBV29-1 and TRBJ2-2; 8 bases agree with TRBD1. Unmatched junction bases numbered 4, after V lost 4 bases and J lost 3 bases. The V gene's germline CDR1 is SQVTM and CDR2 ANQGSEA. The CDR3 spans 14 residues. CDR3 residues: CSVGQGAYTGELFF. The CDR3 DNA reads as TGCAGCGTTGGGCAGGGGGCTTACACCGGGGAGCTGTTTTTT.

The chain combines TRBV5-1 with TRBJ2-1; TRBD2 matches 7 bases. V lost 0 bases, J lost 5 bases, and 5 bases stayed unmatched. The CDR3 covers 15 residues. Per the germline V gene, CDR1 is SGHRS and CDR2 is YFSETQ. The CDR3 region has the DNA TGCGCCAGCAGCTTGGCCCCGGCGGGGGACAATGAGCAGTTCTTC. The encoded protein is CASSLAPAGDNEQFF.

This clone was seen a handful of times. The J gene is TRBJ1-1, the V gene TRBV7-8; D gene unclear. The germline V gene has CDR1 SGHVS and CDR2 FQNEAQ. The CDR3 runs to 15 residues. V dropped 3 bases and J dropped 1 base, with 12 bases sitting between them. The CDR3 reads CASSFRGVTNTEAFF. For the CDR3, the DNA is TGTGCCAGCAGCTTCCGAGGAGTGACGAACACTGAAGCTTTCTTT.

This clone was found a few times. The limits of the CDR3 on the DNA are not certain, so only TCRdb's listed CDR3 is given. The chain carries TRBV5-1 and TRBJ1-2; the table's TRBD1 call for D was not verified on the DNA. The CDR3 numbers 15 amino acids, ends counted. Germline CDR1 is SGHRS and CDR2 is YFSETQ. CDR3 sequence: CASSWVGQGASGYPF.

This clone was seen a handful of times. The chain joins TRBV4-1 to TRBJ2-7; the match to TRBD2 covers 9 bases. The germline V gene encodes CDR1 MGHRA and CDR2 YSYEKL. V lost 4 bases to trimming and J lost 3 bases; unmatched junction nucleotides: 7. The CDR3 totals 15 residues. CDR3 region: CASSRGTSRGYEQYF. CDR3 DNA sequence: TGCGCCAGCAGCCGCGGGACTAGCAGGGGCTACGAGCAGTACTTC.

This clone occurred a few times. In DNA, the CDR3 is TGTGCCAGCAGCCCGACAGGACTCTATGGCTACACCTTC. Amino acids: CASSPTGLYGYTF. The chain carries TRBV7-9 and TRBJ1-2; maybe TRBD1 (6 bases). Germline assignment: CDR1 SEHNR and CDR2 FQNEAQ (reference sequence). V was cut by 5 bases and J by 4 bases, with 11 bases left in between. The CDR3 has 13 residues.

This clone was recorded a few times. The chain has TRBV28 and TRBJ2-1; D perhaps matches TRBD2 (5 bases). There are 11 residues in the CDR3. Between the trimmed V and J ends, which lost 4 bases and 12 bases, there was a span of 10 bases. Germline V gives CDR1 MDHEN, CDR2 SYDVKM. The CDR3 bases are TGTGCCAGCAGTTGGGGAGTGGGGCAGTTCTTC. It specifies CASSWGVGQFF.

This clone was seen once. The chain links TRBV5-1 to TRBJ2-3; tentative D call: TRBD2 (5 bases). Germline V gene sequence: CDR1 SGHRS, CDR2 YFSETQ. The CDR3 spans 13 residues. The V gene lost 4 bases and the J gene lost 0 bases, with 6 bases spanning the gap. The CDR3 protein is CASSRTSTDTQYF. The DNA of the CDR3 is TGCGCCAGCAGCCGGACTAGCACAGATACGCAGTATTTT.

This clone was seen a handful of times. Other DNA sequences in this specimen translate into the identical CDR3. The rearrangement uses TRBV28 and TRBJ1-5; D is unresolved. V was clipped by 9 bases and J by 2 bases, with 5 bases between them. The CDR3 spans 11 residues. Per germline, CDR1 MDHEN and CDR2 SYDVKM. The CDR3 protein is CASSGNQPQHF. DNA of the CDR3: TGTGCCAGTTCTGGCAATCAGCCCCAGCATTTT.

This chain uses TRBV4-1 with TRBJ1-5; no reliable D call. This CDR3 contains 14 residues. The germline V and J ends were trimmed by 1 base and 4 bases, with 8 bases remaining between them. CDR1 and CDR2 (germline): MGHRA, YSYEKL. The CDR3 region has the DNA TGCGCCAGCAGCCAAGTAGTACGAAATCAGCCCCAGCATTTT. Its protein product is CASSQVVRNQPQHF.

J is TRBJ2-3 and V is TRBV30; 10 bases agree with TRBD2. J was trimmed by 4 bases and V by 6 bases; bases with no gene match: 13. Looked up from germline, CDR1 is GTSNPN and CDR2 is SVGIG (reference sequence). The CDR3 has 16 residues. In DNA, the CDR3 is TGTGCCTGCTCCTGTCGAAGCGGGGGGGCCTCAGATACGCAGTATTTT. Translated: CACSCRSGGASDTQYF.

The chain uses TRBV27 and TRBJ2-1; 9 bases map to TRBD1. The CDR3 loop spans 13 amino acids. Germline CDR1 reads MNHEY; CDR2 reads SMNVEV (reference sequence). Losses at the gene ends were 8 bases for V and 3 bases for J; bases not matched to a gene: 2. CDR3 loop: CASGDRVYNEQFF. The CDR3 DNA reads as TGTGCCAGCGGGGACAGGGTCTACAATGAGCAGTTCTTC.

This clone has only a few counts. The chain uses TRBV15 and TRBJ2-7; TRBD1 matches at 9 bases. V was clipped by 1 base and J by 5 bases; unmatched bases: 6. Germline CDR1 reads LNHNV; CDR2 reads YYDKDF (reference sequence). The CDR3 is 15 residues long. CDR3 in DNA: TGTGCCACCAGCAGAGGCGACAGGGGGAGGGACGAGCAGTACTTC. It translates to CATSRGDRGRDEQYF.

This sequence joins TRBV9 and TRBJ2-7; 7 positions agree with TRBD1. CDR1 is SGDLS and CDR2 is YYNGEE in the germline V gene. The CDR3 has 14 residues. Trimming took 0 bases from V and 6 from J; bases not matched to a gene: 6. CDR3 in DNA: TGTGCCAGCAGCGTAGCTAGAGGGGGCGCCGAGCAGTACTTC. Protein sequence: CASSVARGGAEQYF.

The V and J genes are TRBV5-1 and TRBJ2-7; TRBD1 aligns across 7 bases. The CDR3 runs 14 residues. CDR1 and CDR2 (germline): SGHRS, YFSETQ. Trimming at V came to 4 bases and at J to 2 bases, leaving 6 bases not matched to a gene. The CDR3 DNA sequence: TGCGCCAGCAGCGAAACAGGGGTAACCTACGAGCAGTACTTC. Its translation: CASSETGVTYEQYF.

The chain is built from TRBV5-6 and TRBJ1-1; TRBD1 might be the D (5 bases). Trimming removed 3 bases from V and 5 bases from J, with 14 bases in between. Germline V gene lookup returns CDR1 SGHDT and CDR2 YYEEEE. CDR3 length: 14 amino acids. The CDR3 spells CASSSITGWTEAFF. CDR3 nucleotide sequence: TGTGCCAGCAGCTCTATTACAGGTTGGACTGAAGCTTTCTTT.

The sample holds one count of this clone. V usage is TRBV18 and J usage is TRBJ2-1; no reliable D call. Trimming took off 2 bases at V and 8 bases at J, with 4 bases between the two ends. Germline V gene lookup returns CDR1 KGHSH and CDR2 LQKENI. The CDR3 extends over 11 amino acids. The CDR3 DNA is TGTGCCAGCTCACCAAGCTATGAGCAGTTCTTC. This gives the protein CASSPSYEQFF.

The chain is built from TRBV6-6 and TRBJ2-5; 7 nucleotides match TRBD1. CDR3 length equals 15 residues. Germline trimming cut 2 bases from V and 4 bases from J; bases unmatched to any gene: 7. CDR1 and CDR2 (germline): MNHNY, SVGAGI (reference sequence). The CDR3 sequence: CASSYRQGIGETQYF. CDR3 bases: TGTGCCAGCAGTTACAGACAGGGAATAGGAGAGACCCAGTACTTC.

The gene calls are TRBV7-3 and TRBJ2-1; TRBD2 is a possible D gene (7 bases). The germline gives CDR1 SGHTA, CDR2 FQGTGA. The CDR3 is 14 residues long. V dropped 3 bases and J dropped 3 bases, with 9 bases sitting between them. CDR3 DNA: TGTGCCAGCAGCTTGGGAGGGGGCTACAATGAGCAGTTCTTC. This sequence encodes CASSLGGGYNEQFF.

V and J are TRBV19 and TRBJ1-1, with 11 bases that match TRBD1. Germline V lookup: CDR1 LNHDA, CDR2 SQIVND (reference sequence). The CDR3 runs to 16 residues. J was trimmed by 1 base and V by 10 bases; bases with no gene match: 11. CDR3 sequence reads: CATRTGGGSWNTEAFF. The CDR3 bases are TGTGCCACTAGGACAGGGGGCGGGTCTTGGAACACTGAAGCTTTCTTT.

The chain couples TRBV5-3 to TRBJ2-5; the match to TRBD2 covers 11 bases. TRBV5-3 belongs to the ORF category, with a function that is uncertain. The CDR3 contains 15 residues. The junction had 5 bases not matched to a gene; V was cut back by 4 bases and J by 3 bases. The CDR3 region is CARSPLTSGKETQYF. CDR3 nucleotide sequence: TGTGCCAGAAGCCCACTGACTAGCGGGAAAGAGACCCAGTACTTC.

The V call is TRBV7-8, the J call TRBJ2-1; 10 nucleotides line up with TRBD1. Trimming at V came to 5 bases and at J to 7 bases, leaving 8 bases not matched to a gene. There are 15 residues in the CDR3. Germline lookup yields CDR1 SGHVS and CDR2 FQNEAQ. CDR3 in DNA: TGTGCCAGCAGCCAGGGACAGGGGATGGGTAATGAGCAGTTCTTC. Protein: CASSQGQGMGNEQFF.

The chain joins TRBV20-1 to TRBJ2-3; D gene uncertain. Germline V gene lookup returns CDR1 DFQATT and CDR2 SNEGSKA (reference sequence). The CDR3 runs to 11 residues. The V gene lost 6 bases and the J gene lost 5 bases, with 9 bases spanning the gap. The CDR3 sequence is CSAFRVDTQYF. CDR3 DNA sequence: TGCAGTGCGTTTCGCGTAGATACGCAGTATTTT.

This chain connects TRBV5-6 to TRBJ2-5, with D perhaps matching TRBD2 (6 bases). The ends were cut back, 0 bases at V and 11 bases at J, with 17 bases in the middle. CDR1 and CDR2 (germline): SGHDT, YYEEEE. This CDR3 comprises 14 residues. Written as DNA, the CDR3 is TGTGCCAGCAGCTTGGTGGCGGGGTCGGGGGAGCAGTACTTC. Protein product: CASSLVAGSGEQYF.